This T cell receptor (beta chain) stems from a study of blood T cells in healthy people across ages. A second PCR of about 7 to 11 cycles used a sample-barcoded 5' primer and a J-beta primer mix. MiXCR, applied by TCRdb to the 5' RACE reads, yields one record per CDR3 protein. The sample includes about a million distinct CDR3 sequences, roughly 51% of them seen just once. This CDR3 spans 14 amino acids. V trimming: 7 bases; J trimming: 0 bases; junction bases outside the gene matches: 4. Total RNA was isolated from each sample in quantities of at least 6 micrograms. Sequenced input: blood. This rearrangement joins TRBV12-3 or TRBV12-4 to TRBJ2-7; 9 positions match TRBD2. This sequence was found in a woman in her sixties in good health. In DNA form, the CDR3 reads TGTGCCAGCATAAATAGCGGGAGCTCCTACGAGCAGTACTTC. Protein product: CASINSGSSYEQYF.